This TCR beta chain was sequenced for a study of early T cells in non-severe SARS-CoV-2 infection. The CDR3 has 12 residues. Trimming shortened V by 6 bases and J by 4 bases, and 11 bases separated the two germline ends. Germline V CDR1 and CDR2: DFQATT, SNEGSKA (reference sequence). In TCRdb, the 5' RACE reads were re-called with MiXCR into one record per CDR3 protein. Among roughly 80,000 distinct CDR3 sequences listed, 5% to 6.5% were seen once. This clonotype was seen at least ten times. Its antigen is unidentified. Regarding the study as a whole: Private and CD4 specificities were missed by VDJdb matching, which favored anti-spike CD8 responses.

This TCR derives from an adult who was a healthcare worker with PCR-confirmed SARS-CoV-2 infection or an uninfected control (not recorded which). The sequencing sample was made of whole blood. This chain joins TRBV20-1 and TRBJ2-3; D may correspond to TRBD1 or TRBD2 (5 bases each). CDR3 DNA sequence: TGCAGTGCCGACCGGGGCGCAGATACGCAGTATTTT. It codes for CSADRGADTQYF.